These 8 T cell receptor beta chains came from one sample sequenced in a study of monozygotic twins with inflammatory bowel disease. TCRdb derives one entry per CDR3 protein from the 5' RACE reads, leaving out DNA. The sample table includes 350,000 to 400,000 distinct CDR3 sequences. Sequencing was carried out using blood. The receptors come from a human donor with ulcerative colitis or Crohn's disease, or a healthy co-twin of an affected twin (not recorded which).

CDR3 amino acids: CASSPGGPVYEQYF. The gene calls are TRBV7-9 and TRBJ2-7; TCRdb's assignment of TRBD1 cannot be checked, as there is no DNA. Germline lookup yields CDR1 SEHNR and CDR2 FQNEAQ (reference sequence). The CDR3 runs to 14 residues.

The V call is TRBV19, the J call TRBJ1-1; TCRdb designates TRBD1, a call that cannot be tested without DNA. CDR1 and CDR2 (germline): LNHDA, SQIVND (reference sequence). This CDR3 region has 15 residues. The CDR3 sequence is CASSEPRGRDTEAFF.

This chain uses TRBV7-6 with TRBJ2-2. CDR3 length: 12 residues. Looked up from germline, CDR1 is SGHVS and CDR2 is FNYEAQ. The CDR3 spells CASRRVPGELFF.

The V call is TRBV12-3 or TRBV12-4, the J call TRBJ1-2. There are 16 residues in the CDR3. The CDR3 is CASSLGQGFTNYGYTF.

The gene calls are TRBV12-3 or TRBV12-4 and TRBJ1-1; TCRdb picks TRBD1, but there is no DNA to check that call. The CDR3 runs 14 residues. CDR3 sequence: CASSLAGRGAEAFF.

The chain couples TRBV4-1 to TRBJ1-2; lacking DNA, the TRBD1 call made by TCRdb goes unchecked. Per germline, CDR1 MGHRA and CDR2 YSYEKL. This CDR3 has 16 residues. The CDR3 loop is CASSQAPLDRGNGYTF.

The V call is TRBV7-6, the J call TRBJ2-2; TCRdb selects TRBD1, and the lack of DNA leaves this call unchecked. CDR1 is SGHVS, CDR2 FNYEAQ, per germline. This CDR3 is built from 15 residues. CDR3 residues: CASSLVGAPAGELFF.

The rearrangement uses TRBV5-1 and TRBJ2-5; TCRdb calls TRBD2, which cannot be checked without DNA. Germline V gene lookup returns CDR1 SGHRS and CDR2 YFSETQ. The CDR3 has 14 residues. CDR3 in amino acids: CASSWDGLQETQYF.